Below, 31 T cell receptor beta chains from the same sample are listed, as sequenced in a study of CD8 T cells in ankylosing spondylitis. Study-level results: It appeared that ankylosing spondylitis blood was characterized by a TCR beta motif of fewer than 10 highly homologous variants.

TCRdb independently ran MiXCR on the 5' RACE reads; one entry per CDR3 protein. The sample holds just under 550,000 distinct CDR3 sequences, about 13% seen once. Antigen specificity for these receptors is unknown. Sequencing used blood, either unsorted or a sorted T cell fraction (not recorded which). These receptors came from a male donor with ankylosing spondylitis.

The chain combines TRBV14 with TRBJ2-7; D gene unclear. The CDR3 has 13 amino acids. V was pared by 4 bases and J by 6 bases, with 13 bases between. Germline CDR1 is SGHDN and CDR2 is FVKESK. CDR3 amino acids: CASSPSGVGEQYF. The CDR3 nucleotides are TGTGCCAGCAGCCCCTCTGGCGTCGGCGAGCAGTACTTC.

The chain carries TRBV5-1 and TRBJ1-1, with 7 bases matching TRBD1. The CDR3 contains 15 residues. V was pared by 4 bases and J by 0 bases, with 6 bases of the junction left unmatched. Germline loops: CDR1 SGHRS, CDR2 YFSETQ. The CDR3 loop is CASSRWTGLNTEAFF. For the CDR3, the DNA is TGCGCCAGCAGCCGTTGGACAGGTTTGAACACTGAAGCTTTCTTT.

The rearrangement uses TRBV19 and TRBJ1-5; D gene unclear. Germline CDR1 reads LNHDA; CDR2 reads SQIVND (reference sequence). CDR3 length: 13 amino acids. V lost 5 bases to trimming and J lost 5 bases, with 10 bases between them. The CDR3 protein is CASSAHTDQPQHF. The DNA for the CDR3 is TGTGCCAGTAGTGCCCACACCGATCAGCCCCAGCATTTT. The complete variable domain, with remaining parts taken from reference TRBV19 and TRBJ1-5, reads DGGITQSPKYLFRKEGQNVTLSCEQNLNHDAMYWYRQDPGQGLRLIYYSQIVNDFQKGDIAEGYSVSREKKESFPLTVTSAQKNPTAFYLCASSAHTDQPQHFGDGTRLSIL.

The rearrangement links TRBV5-1 to TRBJ1-1; D is perhaps TRBD1 (5 bases). V gave up 0 bases and J gave up 11 bases, with 23 bases separating them. Germline V gene lookup returns CDR1 SGHRS and CDR2 YFSETQ. CDR3 length: 16 residues. The CDR3 DNA reads as TGCGCCAGCAGCTTGGTGTTCTCGGGGACCGACTCTGGGGCTTTCTTT. It is translated as CASSLVFSGTDSGAFF.

In its sample, this clonotype was seen a few times. The V gene is TRBV20-1, the J gene TRBJ1-5; D remains unclear. V lost 4 bases and J 3 bases, leaving 7 bases between the germline ends. Germline assignment: CDR1 DFQATT and CDR2 SNEGSKA (reference sequence). The CDR3 length is 12 residues. The CDR3 spells CSATPPNQPQHF. In DNA form, the CDR3 reads TGCAGTGCTACCCCCCCCAATCAGCCCCAGCATTTT.

J is TRBJ1-2 and V is TRBV29-1; 7 positions agree with TRBD1. Losses at the gene ends were 3 bases for V and 3 bases for J; bases not matched to a gene: 7. CDR3 length equals 14 residues. The germline V gene encodes CDR1 SQVTM and CDR2 ANQGSEA. CDR3 bases: TGCAGCGTTGAGTTACAGGGGTTTTACTATGGCTACACCTTC. This codes for CSVELQGFYYGYTF.

The rearrangement joins TRBV10-3 to TRBJ1-1; 8 nucleotides match TRBD1. J gave up 8 bases and V 7 bases, and 9 bases lay outside the gene matches. The CDR3 runs 13 residues. Germline assignment: CDR1 ENHRY and CDR2 SYGVKD. CDR3 DNA: TGTGCCATCACGAAGTCGAGGGACAGGGAAGCTTTCTTT. Amino acids: CAITKSRDREAFF.

The chain links TRBV6-5 to TRBJ1-6; no definite D call. The CDR3 covers 15 residues. Germline CDR1 reads MNHEY; CDR2 reads SVGAGI. Deletions cut 3 bases from V and 9 bases from J, with 15 bases between. CDR3: CASSYLTPGSSPLHF. Here the CDR3 DNA reads TGTGCCAGCAGTTATTTAACCCCCGGGAGTTCACCCCTCCACTTT.

V usage is TRBV20-1 and J usage is TRBJ2-1; TRBD1 matches 8 bases. The CDR3 sequence is 14 residues long. Germline trimming cut 6 bases from V and 3 bases from J; bases unmatched to any gene: 7. CDR1 is DFQATT, CDR2 SNEGSKA, per germline (reference sequence). The CDR3 here is CSAHYGTGYNEQFF. Here the CDR3 DNA reads TGCAGTGCCCACTACGGGACAGGCTACAATGAGCAGTTCTTC.

This clonotype was picked up a small number of times. In nucleotides, the CDR3 is TGCGCCAGCAGCTTGTCCGGGGGGGACACAGATACGCAGTATTTT. Its protein product is CASSLSGGDTDTQYF. This chain joins TRBV5-1 and TRBJ2-3, with 8 bases lining up with TRBD2. Germline V gene lookup returns CDR1 SGHRS and CDR2 YFSETQ. The CDR3 runs to 15 residues. V gave up 1 base and J gave up 2 bases; unmatched junction bases: 3.

This clonotype was seen a handful of times. The CDR3 nucleotides are TGCAGTGCCAGCGGGACATGGGACTACGAGCAGTACTTC. Translating it yields CSASGTWDYEQYF. The rearrangement uses TRBV20-1 and TRBJ2-7; tentatively, D is TRBD2 (7 bases). Trimming left V 6 bases short and J 3 bases short, with 15 bases between. This CDR3 is built from 13 residues. The germline V gene has CDR1 DFQATT and CDR2 SNEGSKA (reference sequence).

This clonotype was seen only a few times. This chain uses TRBV9 with TRBJ1-1; D is unclear. Trimming took 3 bases from V and 1 from J, leaving 13 bases between them. Germline-derived CDR1 and CDR2 are SGDLS and YYNGEE. The CDR3 spans 15 residues. CDR3 DNA: TGTGCCAGCAGCGACCGACTCCTGGGGAACACTGAAGCTTTCTTT. Translating it yields CASSDRLLGNTEAFF.

This clonotype was observed many times. The chain combines TRBV5-1 with TRBJ2-5, with D possibly being TRBD2 (6 bases). The germline V gene encodes CDR1 SGHRS and CDR2 YFSETQ. This CDR3 comprises 13 residues. The germline V and J ends were trimmed by 5 bases and 5 bases, with 13 bases remaining between them. CDR3 bases: TGCGCCAGCAGGCCTAGCGAGGGGGAGACCCAGTACTTC. This encodes CASRPSEGETQYF.

On this clonotype itself: One base away lies a much larger clone, so this may be a sequencing read error. The CDR3 DNA reads TGTGCCAGCAGCTTAACACAGGGGGTCATGATCGATGAGCAGTTCTTC. It encodes CASSLTQGVMIDEQFF. The J gene is TRBJ2-1, the V gene TRBV11-2, with TRBD1 identical over 8 bases. The germline V gene encodes CDR1 SGHAT and CDR2 FQNNGV. This CDR3 is 16 amino acids long. V trimming: 2 bases; J trimming: 8 bases; junction bases outside the gene matches: 11.

The V call is TRBV7-9, the J call TRBJ1-1, with TRBD1 matching 7 bases. Germline V gene data show CDR1 as SEHNR and CDR2 as FQNEAQ (reference sequence). The CDR3 consists of 14 residues. Losses at the gene ends were 5 bases for V and 3 bases for J; bases not matched to a gene: 6. The CDR3 region has the DNA TGTGCCAGCAGCGAACAGGGGATTTACACTGAAGCTTTCTTT. This codes for CASSEQGIYTEAFF.

At least ten counts were recorded for this clonotype. The rearrangement links TRBV20-1 to TRBJ1-5; the match to TRBD1 covers 8 bases. CDR3 length: 12 amino acids. The germline V gene encodes CDR1 DFQATT and CDR2 SNEGSKA (reference sequence). The V and J ends lost 6 bases and 6 bases, in that order; junction bases with no gene match: 4. The CDR3 sequence: CSASDRGQPQHF. DNA for the CDR3: TGCAGTGCCTCAGACAGGGGTCAGCCCCAGCATTTT.

The chain recombines TRBV15 with TRBJ1-5, with D unclear. Germline lookup yields CDR1 LNHNV and CDR2 YYDKDF (reference sequence). The CDR3 is 13 amino acids. V lost 2 bases and J lost 1, with 3 bases in between. In nucleotides, the CDR3 is TGTGCCACCAGCAGACAGAGCAATCAGCCCCAGCATTTT. Translated, it gives CATSRQSNQPQHF.

This clonotype occurred a few times. CDR3 sequence reads: CASSLRDPGLSGANVLTF. The CDR3 DNA reads as TGCGCCAGCAGCTTGAGGGATCCAGGGCTCTCTGGGGCCAACGTCCTGACTTTC. The V and J genes are TRBV5-1 and TRBJ2-6, with D perhaps TRBD1 (5 bases). The CDR3 runs 18 residues. From germline, CDR1 is SGHRS and CDR2 YFSETQ. The germline V and J ends were trimmed by 1 base and 0 bases, with 14 bases remaining between them.

A single count supports this clonotype. The chain combines TRBV27 with TRBJ2-2, with 10 bases lining up with TRBD1. CDR3 length equals 15 residues. The V segment lost 6 bases and the J segment 6 bases; nucleotides outside the gene matches: 7. CDR1 is MNHEY and CDR2 is SMNVEV in the germline V gene (reference sequence). CDR3 sequence reads: CASRPGQGLSGELFF. In DNA, the CDR3 is TGTGCCAGCAGACCGGGACAGGGGTTATCCGGGGAGCTGTTTTTT.

This chain connects TRBV18 to TRBJ1-2; D might be TRBD1 (5 bases). The CDR3 runs to 13 residues. The ends were cut back, 0 bases at V and 8 bases at J, with 10 bases in the middle. Per the germline V gene, CDR1 is KGHSH and CDR2 is LQKENI. In DNA form, the CDR3 reads TGTGCCAGCTCACCACCAGGCAGGGAAGGCTACACCTTC. This sequence encodes CASSPPGREGYTF.

The genes are TRBV4-2 and TRBJ2-7; a weak D match, TRBD2 (6 bases). The germline CDR1 and CDR2 sequences are LGHNA and YNFKEQ. There are 15 residues in the CDR3. V lost 0 bases to trimming and J lost 2 bases, with 11 bases between them. The CDR3 loop is CASSQDGTLAYEQYF. For the CDR3, the DNA is TGTGCCAGCAGCCAAGATGGGACTCTCGCCTACGAGCAGTACTTC.

This clonotype was counted between two and nine times. The chain employs TRBV24-1 and TRBJ2-1; D possibly uses TRBD1 or TRBD2 (6 bases each). The CDR3 is made up of 16 amino acids. V was trimmed by 5 bases and J by 4 bases, leaving 17 bases between them. Germline CDR1 is KGHDR and CDR2 is SFDVKD. The CDR3 protein is CATSGVGGDRYNEQFF. CDR3 nucleotide sequence: TGTGCCACCAGTGGCGTGGGGGGCGATCGGTACAATGAGCAGTTCTTC.

This clonotype was detected only a few times. The rearrangement joins TRBV11-2 to TRBJ2-1; TRBD1 matches at 8 bases. CDR1 and CDR2 from the germline V gene are SGHAT and FQNNGV. V lost 6 bases, J lost 0 bases, and 7 bases stayed unmatched. The CDR3 loop spans 16 amino acids. CDR3: CASRTGGPSSYNEQFF. In DNA form, the CDR3 reads TGTGCCAGCAGAACAGGGGGACCCAGCTCCTACAATGAGCAGTTCTTC.

This rearrangement joins TRBV15 to TRBJ1-1, with D tentatively TRBD1 (5 bases). V was shortened by 7 bases and J by 4 bases, with 16 bases between the two germline ends. The CDR3 extends over 14 amino acids. From germline, CDR1 is LNHNV and CDR2 YYDKDF (reference sequence). Written as DNA, the CDR3 is TGTGCCACCATAGAAGGCAGGGTGAGCACTGAAGCTTTCTTT. It translates to CATIEGRVSTEAFF.

The chain is built from TRBV28 and TRBJ2-1, with D possibly TRBD2 on 6 matching bases. CDR1 and CDR2 (germline): MDHEN, SYDVKM. The CDR3 covers 17 residues. The V gene lost 3 bases and the J gene lost 3 bases, with 18 bases spanning the gap. The CDR3 loop is CASSFLRSSVLYNEQFF. The CDR3 DNA is TGTGCCAGCAGTTTTCTCCGCTCTAGCGTACTCTACAATGAGCAGTTCTTC.

The V call is TRBV29-1, the J call TRBJ2-1; possible D gene TRBD2, 5 bases. The germline gives CDR1 SQVTM, CDR2 ANQGSEA. There are 14 residues in the CDR3. The ends were cut back, 4 bases at V and 5 bases at J, with 15 bases in the middle. CDR3 sequence reads: CSVVGLRTDNEQFF. CDR3 DNA: TGCAGCGTTGTCGGTCTTCGGACTGACAATGAGCAGTTCTTC.

This clonotype was counted a few times. V and J are TRBV24-1 and TRBJ2-2, with 8 bases matching TRBD1. This CDR3 is 16 amino acids long. Unmatched junction bases numbered 10, after V lost 5 bases and J lost 6 bases. CDR1 is KGHDR and CDR2 is SFDVKD in the germline V gene. The CDR3 protein is CATSAWTGYGSGELFF. DNA of the CDR3: TGTGCCACCAGTGCCTGGACAGGGTATGGATCCGGGGAGCTGTTTTTT.

The rearrangement links TRBV10-3 to TRBJ1-1; D is perhaps TRBD1 (6 bases). V shed 7 bases and J shed 0 bases, with 15 bases lying between them. CDR1 is ENHRY, CDR2 SYGVKD, per germline. This CDR3 spans 15 amino acids. CDR3 protein: CAITEGGDVNTEAFF. CDR3 nucleotide sequence: TGTGCCATCACCGAGGGGGGCGACGTGAACACTGAAGCTTTCTTT.

There are many counts of this clonotype. CDR3 nucleotide sequence: TGTGCCACCAGTAATAGCGGGAGGGCCGGAAATGAGCAGTTCTTC. Translated: CATSNSGRAGNEQFF. V and J are TRBV24-1 and TRBJ2-1; 11 nucleotides match TRBD2. Germline CDR1 and CDR2: KGHDR and SFDVKD. This CDR3 spans 15 amino acids. The V gene end was trimmed by 6 bases and the J gene end by 7 bases; junction bases not matched to a gene: 7.

V usage is TRBV7-7 and J usage is TRBJ1-4; no firm D call. The germline V gene has CDR1 SSHAT and CDR2 FNYEAQ (reference sequence). This CDR3 contains 13 residues. V was trimmed by 1 base and J by 5 bases, leaving 5 bases between them. This CDR3 reads CASSLGRNEKLFF. The CDR3 DNA follows: TGTGCCAGCAGCTTAGGCAGAAATGAAAAACTGTTTTTT. Full variable domain (missing parts from reference TRBV7-7 and TRBJ1-4): GAGVSQSPRYKVTKRGQDVTLRCDPISSHATLYWYQQALGQGPEFLTYFNYEAQPDKSGLPSDRFSAERPEGSISTLTIQRTEQRDSAMYRCASSLGRNEKLFFGSGTQLSVL.

The V gene is TRBV15, the J gene TRBJ2-2; D gene uncertain. Germline V gene lookup returns CDR1 LNHNV and CDR2 YYDKDF (reference sequence). V lost 0 bases, J lost 6 bases, and 5 bases lay in between. This CDR3 contains 13 residues. CDR3 residues: CATSRDRPGELFF. As DNA, the CDR3 is TGTGCCACCAGCAGAGATAGACCCGGGGAGCTGTTTTTT.